The 17 T cell receptor beta chains below come from one sample, sequenced in a study of shared clonotypes between healthy human individuals. Some clones are missing from TCRdb's copy, which holds only in-frame ones; the method was immunoSEQ multiplex PCR. The sample lists some 2,100,000 clones, approximately 96% occurring once. Material for sequencing was naive CD4+ T cells sorted from blood. Noted subset: CD45RA+ positively selected. The source of these receptors is a man younger than 35 in good health.

The J gene is TRBJ1-5, the V gene TRBV7-8; D is unclear. The CDR3 is made up of 18 amino acids. The V and J ends lost 0 bases and 4 bases respectively, with 19 bases between them. CDR1 and CDR2 from the germline V gene are SGHVS and FQNEAQ. Written as DNA, the CDR3 is TGTGCCAGCAGCTTAGCGGATACACGTATAAGAGTAAATCAGCCCCAGCATTTT. Protein: CASSLADTRIRVNQPQHF.

The rearrangement links TRBV6-1 to TRBJ1-1, with unresolved D. The germline gives CDR1 MNHNS, CDR2 SASEGT. This CDR3 comprises 13 residues. The V end was cut by 4 bases, the J end by 3 bases, with 9 bases between. This CDR3 reads CASSVAWYTEAFF. Written as DNA, the CDR3 is TGTGCCAGCAGTGTAGCCTGGTACACTGAAGCTTTCTTT.

As for this clone: This CDR3 is also generated by other DNA sequences in the sample. The CDR3 coding sequence is TGTGCCAGCAGGCGGGGGGGCCTCAATGAGCAGTTCTTC. Amino acid sequence: CASRRGGLNEQFF. The chain combines TRBV2 with TRBJ2-1; TRBD2 matches 9 bases. The length of the CDR3 is 13 residues. The J segment lost 6 bases and the V segment lost 6 bases, leaving 3 bases of the junction unmatched. Germline assignment: CDR1 SNHLY and CDR2 FYNNEI.

The chain recombines TRBV6-6 with TRBJ1-2, with D perhaps matching TRBD1 (6 bases). This CDR3 is 16 amino acids long. V lost 0 bases to trimming and J lost 3 bases, with 14 bases between them. Per germline, CDR1 MNHNY and CDR2 SVGAGI (reference sequence). For the CDR3, the DNA is TGTGCCAGCAGTTACTCCGGGACTCGGACAGACTATGGCTACACCTTC. Translated, it gives CASSYSGTRTDYGYTF.

In DNA form, the CDR3 reads TGTGCCAGCAGTGATGTGGGACAGGGGTTTCAGCCCCAGCATTTT. Translation: CASSDVGQGFQPQHF. The V gene is TRBV6-1, the J gene TRBJ1-5, with 10 bases identical to TRBD1. There are 15 residues in the CDR3. The V gene's germline CDR1 is MNHNS and CDR2 SASEGT. The V gene end was trimmed by 3 bases and the J gene end by 6 bases; junction bases not matched to a gene: 5.

In the case of this clone: The sample has other DNA sequences that encode this CDR3 too. The chain has TRBV9 and TRBJ2-7; TRBD1 is a possible D gene (6 bases). CDR3 length: 15 amino acids. Germline CDR1 reads SGDLS; CDR2 reads YYNGEE. Trimming stripped 0 bases from V and 0 bases from J, with 10 bases between. CDR3 protein: CASSVEGGSSYEQYF. In DNA form, the CDR3 reads TGTGCCAGCAGCGTAGAAGGGGGTAGCTCCTACGAGCAGTACTTC.

This chain joins TRBV10-3 and TRBJ2-7, with D tentatively TRBD1 (6 bases). V was clipped by 10 bases and J by 3 bases, with 25 bases between them. Looked up from germline, CDR1 is ENHRY and CDR2 is SYGVKD. The CDR3 extends over 16 amino acids. The CDR3 protein is CATKPQSVTGIYEQYF. The DNA of the CDR3 is TGTGCCACCAAACCTCAATCAGTCACAGGGATCTACGAGCAGTACTTC.

This rearrangement joins TRBV27 to TRBJ1-1; D remains unclear. The germline V gene has CDR1 MNHEY and CDR2 SMNVEV (reference sequence). V dropped 1 base and J dropped 4 bases, with 13 bases sitting between them. This CDR3 has 15 amino acids. The CDR3 reads CASSLWGGVSTEAFF. DNA for the CDR3: TGTGCCAGCAGTTTATGGGGTGGAGTAAGCACTGAAGCTTTCTTT.

This clone was seen once. The V call is TRBV19, the J call TRBJ1-1; D is ambiguous. The CDR3 contains 14 residues. Germline lookup yields CDR1 LNHDA and CDR2 SQIVND (reference sequence). Trimming cost V 7 bases and J 1 base, with 13 bases left between them. The CDR3 nucleotides read TGTGCCAGTAACCGATTGGATGGGAACACTGAAGCTTTCTTT. It specifies CASNRLDGNTEAFF.

This rearrangement joins TRBV28 to TRBJ2-3, with D perhaps being TRBD1 or TRBD2 (5 bases each). There are 13 residues in the CDR3. Germline CDR1 MDHEN, CDR2 SYDVKM. Trimming took 2 bases from V and 5 from J, leaving 8 bases between them. Here the CDR3 reads CASSLVRGDTQYF. CDR3 sequence (DNA): TGTGCCAGCAGTTTAGTGAGGGGAGATACGCAGTATTTT.

The table lists this clone with a few counts. The gene calls are TRBV28 and TRBJ2-1; 9 nucleotides agree with TRBD1. Germline V gene lookup returns CDR1 MDHEN and CDR2 SYDVKM. The CDR3 length is 13 residues. V was clipped by 5 bases and J by 10 bases; unmatched bases: 6. The CDR3 protein is CASSDTGGWEQFF. For the CDR3, the DNA is TGTGCCAGCAGTGACACAGGGGGCTGGGAGCAGTTCTTC.

This clone was counted a single time. V and J are TRBV9 and TRBJ2-7; 7 bases align to TRBD1. Germline values: CDR1 SGDLS, CDR2 YYNGEE. V shed 3 bases, J shed 1 base, and the junction held 7 bases outside the gene matches. The CDR3 contains 15 residues. The CDR3 region is CASSGGRGSSYEQYF. The CDR3 bases are TGTGCCAGCAGCGGAGGCAGGGGGTCGTCCTACGAGCAGTACTTC. Full variable domain (outside the CDR3, taken from reference TRBV9 and TRBJ2-7): DSGVTQTPKHLITATGQRVTLRCSPRSGDLSVYWYQQSLDQGLQFLIQYYNGEERAKGNILERFSAQQFPDLHSELNLSSLELGDSALYFCASSGGRGSSYEQYFGPGTRLTVT.

The rearrangement links TRBV11-2 to TRBJ1-2; D perhaps matches TRBD1 (5 bases). The CDR3 totals 17 residues. The germline gives CDR1 SGHAT, CDR2 FQNNGV. V lost 5 bases and J 8 bases, leaving 27 bases between the germline ends. The CDR3 DNA reads TGTGCCAGCAGCATGGCGGGGCAGGGAGTCACTAGAGAAGGCTACACCTTC. The encoded protein is CASSMAGQGVTREGYTF.

This chain joins TRBV6-5 and TRBJ1-5; a possible D gene is TRBD1 (6 bases). V lost 2 bases and J 4 bases, leaving 12 bases between the germline ends. Germline V gene sequence: CDR1 MNHEY, CDR2 SVGAGI. This CDR3 spans 15 amino acids. CDR3 amino acids: CASSYARGRNQPQHF. The CDR3 region has the DNA TGTGCCAGCAGTTACGCCAGGGGAAGGAATCAGCCCCAGCATTTT.

About this clone itself: No conserved phenylalanine or tryptophan ends this CDR3, so it is likely a read error. It is unclear where the CDR3 begins or ends on the DNA, so no DNA is shown, and the CDR3 is as TCRdb lists it. V is TRBV4-1 and J is TRBJ2-6; the listed D gene, TRBD2, was not tested against the DNA. The CDR3 is 9 amino acids in total, end residues counted. Germline loops: CDR1 MGHRA, CDR2 YSYEKL. The CDR3: CASSQDPVP.

The chain carries TRBV18 and TRBJ2-3, with a tentative D call TRBD2 (5 bases). The length of the CDR3 is 14 residues. V was trimmed by 3 bases and J by 0 bases, leaving 7 bases between them. Looked up from germline, CDR1 is KGHSH and CDR2 is LQKENI. The CDR3 here is CASSPGVSTDTQYF. Here the CDR3 DNA reads TGTGCCAGCTCACCGGGAGTTAGCACAGATACGCAGTATTTT.

J is TRBJ2-7 and V is TRBV5-4; TRBD1 matches 12 bases. This CDR3 is 16 amino acids long. Germline CDR1 reads SGHNT; CDR2 reads YYREEE (reference sequence). After removal of 3 bases from V and 4 bases from J, the junction contained 8 bases not matched to a gene. CDR3 DNA: TGTGCCAGCAGCTCTCACCCGGGACAGGGGGCTTACGAGCAGTACTTC. It codes for CASSSHPGQGAYEQYF.